This record looks at one TCR beta chain sequence and its context. The CDR3 runs to 14 residues. Deletions cut 4 bases from V and 0 bases from J, with 10 bases between. Germline V gives CDR1 SGHDT, CDR2 YYEEEE. The sample originates from a study of blood T cell repertoires in COVID-19. Clones were sequenced by immunoSEQ multiplex PCR, and TCRdb holds only the in-frame ones, with some missing. Counted here are fewer than 350,000 clones, 80% to 90% occurring once; the ten biggest clones make up around 13%. Sequencing input: peripheral blood. This clonotype originated in a woman aged 70-85 years with COVID-19, enrolled during active disease. The chain has TRBV5-6 and TRBJ1-2, with D possibly TRBD1 on 5 matching bases. This chain's CDR3 is CASSPDIANYGYTF. CDR3 coding DNA: TGTGCCAGCAGCCCGGACATTGCTAACTATGGCTACACCTTC.